A selection of T cell receptor beta chains follows, all from one sample in a study of T cells expressing NK-cell markers. No DNA is given; TCRdb re-called the 5' RACE reads and lists each CDR3 protein once. The sample holds about 260,000 distinct CDR3 sequences. The material sequenced was blood T cells: a sorted CD56 or NKG2C T cell subset, CD4+ or CD8+ T cells, or bulk PBMC T cells (not recorded which). Receptors were obtained from a woman aged 18 to 75 in good health. Each CDR3 is given with its conserved first and last residue.

J gene: TRBJ2-7
V gene: TRBV6-6
CDR3 protein: CASRPGVGDEQYF

J gene: TRBJ2-1
V gene: TRBV11-1
CDR3 protein: CASSLGIKAGGSSYNEQFF

J gene: TRBJ1-6
V gene: TRBV12-3/TRBV12-4
CDR3 protein: CASSFEGPNNSPLHF

J gene: TRBJ2-1
V gene: TRBV10-3
CDR3 protein: CAIWRGQLAGATEQFF

J gene: TRBJ1-6
V gene: TRBV6-1
CDR3 protein: CASGEGEDSPLHF

J gene: TRBJ2-7
V gene: TRBV15
CDR3 protein: CATSREAAIYEQYF

J gene: TRBJ1-5
V gene: TRBV7-2
CDR3 protein: CASSLGHPYQPQHF

J gene: TRBJ2-4
V gene: TRBV6-1
CDR3 protein: CASSEVGYLAKNIQYF

J gene: TRBJ2-1
V gene: TRBV20-1
CDR3 protein: CSARGGFEQFF

J gene: TRBJ2-1
V gene: TRBV7-9
CDR3 protein: CASLPGRGAFRDNEQFF

J gene: TRBJ2-7
V gene: TRBV3-1
CDR3 protein: CASSQSSATYEQYF

J gene: TRBJ2-3
V gene: TRBV12-3/TRBV12-4
CDR3 protein: CASSAAQGRTDTQYF

J gene: TRBJ1-5
V gene: TRBV6-2/TRBV6-3
CDR3 protein: CASSTGQGNNQPQHF

J gene: TRBJ2-3
V gene: TRBV5-1
CDR3 protein: CASSPRGRESIDTQYF

J gene: TRBJ1-2
V gene: TRBV15
CDR3 protein: CATSPGGTFYGYTF

J gene: TRBJ2-3
V gene: TRBV12-3/TRBV12-4
CDR3 protein: CASSPLRLAGADTQYF

J gene: TRBJ2-3
V gene: TRBV14
CDR3 protein: CASSQVRDGDTQYF

J gene: TRBJ2-2
V gene: TRBV5-1
CDR3 protein: CASSLGGYGSRKTGELFF

J gene: TRBJ1-5
V gene: TRBV20-1
CDR3 protein: CSARDPGAKNQPQHF

J gene: TRBJ2-5
V gene: TRBV7-9
CDR3 protein: CASSSVPLAGNQETQYF

J gene: TRBJ2-3
V gene: TRBV12-3/TRBV12-4
CDR3 protein: CASSLALDTDTQYF

J gene: TRBJ1-5
V gene: TRBV12-3/TRBV12-4
CDR3 protein: CASSFWQSEGQPQHF

J gene: TRBJ2-1
V gene: TRBV7-2
CDR3 protein: CASSAGSGNYNEQFF

J gene: TRBJ2-7
V gene: TRBV18
CDR3 protein: CASSTTLAGGSYEQYF

J gene: TRBJ2-2
V gene: TRBV15
CDR3 protein: CATARDRGRDFRELFF

J gene: TRBJ1-1
V gene: TRBV27
CDR3 protein: CASSFWGGTEAFF

J gene: TRBJ1-2
V gene: TRBV24-1
CDR3 protein: CATSDGQGGNYGYTF

J gene: TRBJ1-3
V gene: TRBV6-5
CDR3 protein: CASRGGNTIYF

J gene: TRBJ2-1
V gene: TRBV18
CDR3 protein: CASSGLRGKSYNEQFF

J gene: TRBJ2-3
V gene: TRBV24-1
CDR3 protein: CATSDLQEYTDTQYF

J gene: TRBJ1-2
V gene: TRBV5-1
CDR3 protein: CASSVGQPGGYGYTF

J gene: TRBJ2-1
V gene: TRBV4-3
CDR3 protein: CASSPGQGTDEQFF

J gene: TRBJ2-3
V gene: TRBV29-1
CDR3 protein: CSVRRTDTQYF

J gene: TRBJ1-1
V gene: TRBV12-3/TRBV12-4
CDR3 protein: CASQRMNTEAFF

J gene: TRBJ2-5
V gene: TRBV30
CDR3 protein: CAWSRGLAGGVETQYF

J gene: TRBJ1-1
V gene: TRBV20-1
CDR3 protein: CSASDVNTEAFF

J gene: TRBJ2-3
V gene: TRBV18
CDR3 protein: CASSPYLAGSTDTQYF

J gene: TRBJ1-6
V gene: TRBV20-1
CDR3 protein: CSARDKAGGAPLHF

J gene: TRBJ1-5
V gene: TRBV12-3/TRBV12-4
CDR3 protein: CASSFESNSNQPQHF

J gene: TRBJ2-1
V gene: TRBV15
CDR3 protein: CATSRNTGFYNEQFF

J gene: TRBJ2-1
V gene: TRBV12-3/TRBV12-4
CDR3 protein: CASSSGLRTGHEQFF